This T cell receptor beta chain derives from a study of T cells after posttransplantation cyclophosphamide (dated by TCRdb to 2016 to 2018). Looking at the study overall: The study tracked T cell repertoire reconstitution by TRB sequencing after myeloablative bone marrow transplantation using posttransplantation cyclophosphamide as GVHD prophylaxis. Because TRA and TRB clonality were tightly correlated in 9 samples, subsequent TCR analyses were focused on TRB only. TRB sequencing was performed on blood from all 35 or so PTCy patients with 1-year posttransplant specimens. In 3 patients, TRB sequencing was also performed on up to roughly 3 more blood samples taken 2 to 5.2 years after transplant, and in a handful of patients, pretransplant blood was also TRB-sequenced. Public TRB sequences were checked against a database of over 3,600 sequences associated with responses to pathogens, tumor antigens, self-antigens and alloantigens. Samples from under 40 PTCy-treated patients, along with samples from some 17 of their related bone marrow donors, underwent antigen receptor sequencing.

Viable CD3+CD4+ or CD3+CD8+ cells that were CCR7+CD45RA+CD45RO-CD95-CD27+CD28+ were defined as naive T cells. On the day of marrow donation, related bone marrow donors gave peripheral blood samples. Peripheral blood and bone marrow mononuclear cells were isolated by Ficoll-Hypaque density centrifugation and were cryopreserved. Sorting of CD4+ and CD8+ T cells, including naive and memory subsets, was performed by FACS on a FACSAria II. Genomic DNA was used for TRB sequencing, which was performed with the immunoSEQ assay at survey resolution or with the hsTCRB kit. The study's processing was this. The immunoSEQ software handled initial read processing, and the LymphoSeq R package was used for repertoire analyses. For each TRB dataset, clonality was calculated as 1 minus normalized Shannon entropy, and the Gini coefficient was computed as well. Phenotypes of unsorted samples were inferred by mapping TRB sequences from sorted subsets of the recipient or donor onto the same recipient's unsorted samples. TCRdb re-hosts the immuneACCESS table, in-frame sequences only. Its copies lack some clones; in the studies checked, an unresolved V gene accounts for under half of them, and the cause for the rest is not known. V, J and clone size are taken as reported in that table, and D and trimming were inferred from the DNA itself. The sample has about 22,000 clones on record, 97% of them singletons. Less than 0.15% of the sample is in the top ten clones.

About this clone itself: Its cognate antigen has yet to be identified. No clone much larger than this one lies a single base away; base qualities are absent.

Summary of the overall study and its limitations: The TRB repertoires of T cells infiltrating skin or the GI tract showed only limited overlap with the TRB repertoires found in blood. Donor-recipient similarity was low at 1-2 months but increased during the first year, and donor CD8+ memory clones often dominated later blood repertoires. Across 45 patients, recipient CMV seropositivity and CMV reactivation were highly associated with TRB clonality; PTCy diversity was similar to CNI/methotrexate controls.

The sequenced material came from naive CD4+ T cells sorted from PBMCs. The source of this sequence is a man aged 50 to 60 in good health, CMV-negative, and a related stem cell transplant donor.

The nucleotide sequence reads TGTGCCAGTAGTTGGACAACAGGAGACCAGCCCCAGCATTTT. Translated, it gives CASSWTTGDQPQHF. The chain links TRBV19 with TRBJ1-5; the D gene is perhaps TRBD1, on 5 matching bases. V and J are truncated by 5 bases and 7 bases respectively, leaving an intervening sequence of 15 bases. CDR1 and CDR2, looked up from the germline V gene (reference sequence), are LNHDA and SQIVND. Including the terminal cysteine and phenylalanine, the CDR3 comprises 14 residues. The only DNA kept is the CDR3, 42 bases in frame from the first base.